These 22 T cell receptor beta chains share one sample of origin, sequenced in a study of shared clonotypes between healthy human individuals (dated by TCRdb to the early 2020s). For the CD8 naive samples, CD45RO-negative cells were positively selected for CCR7, yielding a CD45RA+CCR7+ population from which TemRA cells were excluded. The library was generated by the immunoSEQ multiplex PCR assay. TCRdb holds this immuneACCESS table with in-frame rearrangements only. Some clones are missing; in checked studies, unresolved V genes explain under half, and the rest has no known cause. The sample contains about 2 million clones, about 95% of them found a single time. The top ten hold about 1.1% of the sample. The specimen sequenced was naive CD8+ T cells sorted from blood. The sample's cell subset or site label, decoded: CD45RA+CCR7+. These receptors all come from a man between 18 and 29 years old in good health.

V and J are TRBV4-3 and TRBJ2-5; the D gene is possibly TRBD2 (5 bases). Trimming stripped 4 bases from V and 1 base from J, with 13 bases between. The CDR3 is 15 residues long. CDR1 is LGHNA and CDR2 is YSLEER in the germline V gene. The CDR3 bases are TGCGCCAGCAGCCGCCTAACTAGTCCCCAAGAGACCCAGTACTTC. As protein: CASSRLTSPQETQYF.

V usage is TRBV30 and J usage is TRBJ2-7; either TRBD1 or TRBD2 may supply D (5 bases each). CDR1 is GTSNPN and CDR2 is SVGIG in the germline V gene (reference sequence). This CDR3 is 15 amino acids long. Trimming left V 2 bases short and J 5 bases short, with 19 bases between. Here the CDR3 DNA reads TGTGCCTGGAGTATTGGGGCGGGCTTAATCGACGAGCAGTACTTC. As protein: CAWSIGAGLIDEQYF.

The rearrangement uses TRBV30 and TRBJ1-4; D is perhaps TRBD1 (5 bases). Germline V CDR1 and CDR2: GTSNPN, SVGIG (reference sequence). The V end lost 4 bases, the J end lost 8 bases, and 17 bases lay between the germline ends. The CDR3 runs to 14 residues. Here the CDR3 reads CAWTNQGLGEKLFF. CDR3 bases: TGTGCCTGGACAAACCAGGGATTGGGCGAAAAACTGTTTTTT.

The chain joins TRBV7-9 to TRBJ2-7; 8 nucleotides agree with TRBD1. V was pared by 3 bases and J by 4 bases, with 5 bases of the junction left unmatched. The germline CDR1 and CDR2 sequences are SEHNR and FQNEAQ (reference sequence). There are 14 residues in the CDR3. CDR3 in amino acids: CASSFQGAGYEQYF. For the CDR3, the DNA is TGTGCCAGCAGCTTTCAGGGGGCCGGGTACGAGCAGTACTTC.

This chain uses TRBV4-1 with TRBJ1-1; the D gene is possibly TRBD1 (6 bases). The CDR3 consists of 14 residues. Germline V CDR1 and CDR2: MGHRA, YSYEKL. The germline V and J ends were trimmed by 4 bases and 3 bases, with 12 bases remaining between them. CDR3 amino acids: CASSPDSGDTEAFF. The CDR3, as DNA: TGCGCCAGCAGCCCGGACAGCGGAGACACTGAAGCTTTCTTT.

The chain recombines TRBV5-1 with TRBJ2-1; the D gene is possibly TRBD1 (5 bases). The CDR3 runs 14 residues. Trimming left V 5 bases short and J 4 bases short, with 13 bases between. Germline V lookup: CDR1 SGHRS, CDR2 YFSETQ. DNA for the CDR3: TGCGCCAGCAGAAAAGGGGCGGCTTACAATGAGCAGTTCTTC. As protein: CASRKGAAYNEQFF.

This chain joins TRBV27 and TRBJ2-7, with D perhaps TRBD1 (7 bases). The CDR3 runs to 15 residues. The germline gives CDR1 MNHEY, CDR2 SMNVEV (reference sequence). V was trimmed by 2 bases and J by 4 bases, leaving 15 bases between them. CDR3: CASSLGAGGGYEQYF. The CDR3 DNA reads as TGTGCCAGCAGTTTAGGGGCAGGGGGAGGTTACGAGCAGTACTTC.

In regard to this clone: Distinct nucleotide sequences in the sample also encode this CDR3. The chain has TRBV13 and TRBJ1-1; D unresolved. V shed 0 bases and J shed 3 bases, with 5 bases lying between them. The length of the CDR3 is 13 residues. CDR1 and CDR2 (germline): PRHDT, FYEKMQ (reference sequence). The CDR3 bases are TGTGCCAGCAGCTTAGGGGCGGACACTGAAGCTTTCTTT. Protein product: CASSLGADTEAFF.

The chain recombines TRBV7-2 with TRBJ2-3; no firm D call. Germline assignment: CDR1 SGHTA and CDR2 FQGNSA. This CDR3 region has 13 residues. V dropped 1 base and J dropped 4 bases, with 6 bases sitting between them. The CDR3 is CASSLGFPDTQYF. CDR3 DNA: TGTGCCAGCAGCTTAGGCTTTCCAGATACGCAGTATTTT.

The chain employs TRBV7-8 and TRBJ1-6; perhaps TRBD1 as D (5 bases). The germline V gene encodes CDR1 SGHVS and CDR2 FQNEAQ. Trimming took 5 bases from V and 7 from J, leaving 15 bases between them. The length of the CDR3 is 15 residues. The CDR3 DNA is TGTGCCAGCAGCCCCAGGGACGGACGAAATTCACCCCTCCACTTT. Translation: CASSPRDGRNSPLHF. The whole variable domain, filled in from reference TRBV7-8 and TRBJ1-6, reads GAGVSQSPRYKVAKRGQDVALRCDPISGHVSLFWYQQALGQGPEFLTYFQNEAQLDKSGLPSDRFFAERPEGSVSTLKIQRTQQEDSAVYLCASSPRDGRNSPLHFGNGTRLTVT.

The chain employs TRBV28 and TRBJ2-7; the match to TRBD1 covers 7 bases. The V gene's germline CDR1 is MDHEN and CDR2 SYDVKM. The CDR3 consists of 14 residues. V shed 5 bases, J shed 2 bases, and the junction held 6 bases outside the gene matches. The CDR3 here is CASSPGQLPYEQYF. The CDR3 nucleotides read TGTGCCAGCAGTCCGGGACAGCTCCCCTACGAGCAGTACTTC. The whole variable domain, remainder taken from reference TRBV28 and TRBJ2-7, is DVKVTQSSRYLVKRTGEKVFLECVQDMDHENMFWYRQDPGLGLRLIYFSYDVKMKEKGDIPEGYSVSREKKERFSLILESASTNQTSMYLCASSPGQLPYEQYFGPGTRLTVT.

The chain recombines TRBV28 with TRBJ2-7; 9 nucleotides align to TRBD1. The CDR3 runs 13 residues. Germline CDR1 reads MDHEN; CDR2 reads SYDVKM. V shed 10 bases, J shed 5 bases, and the junction held 9 bases outside the gene matches. The CDR3 here is CATDRGSIDEQYF. The CDR3 coding sequence is TGTGCCACTGACAGGGGGAGTATCGACGAGCAGTACTTC.

The chain has TRBV28 and TRBJ2-7, with TRBD2 identical over 13 bases. The V and J ends lost 6 bases and 9 bases, in that order; junction bases with no gene match: 23. Germline V gene sequence: CDR1 MDHEN, CDR2 SYDVKM. This CDR3 has 19 residues. The DNA of the CDR3 is TGTGCCAGCAGCCTCCGGGACAGGAGACTAGCGGGGGGACTACGAGGGCAGTACTTC. Protein product: CASSLRDRRLAGGLRGQYF.

This clone was observed once. V usage is TRBV11-2 and J usage is TRBJ2-1; 14 bases are a match to TRBD2. Losses at the gene ends were 5 bases for V and 9 bases for J; bases not matched to a gene: 12. The CDR3 consists of 17 residues. Germline V lookup: CDR1 SGHAT, CDR2 FQNNGV. The CDR3 loop is CASSPLSRLAGGAEQFF. The CDR3 bases are TGTGCCAGCAGCCCCTTGAGCCGACTAGCGGGAGGGGCTGAGCAGTTCTTC. The full variable domain, its missing parts supplied by reference TRBV11-2 and TRBJ2-1, is EAGVAQSPRYKIIEKRQSVAFWCNPISGHATLYWYQQILGQGPKLLIQFQNNGVVDDSQLPKDRFSAERLKGVDSTLKIQPAKLEDSAVYLCASSPLSRLAGGAEQFFGPGTRLTVL.

The chain joins TRBV6-1 to TRBJ2-3; TRBD2 agrees at 8 bases. The germline gives CDR1 MNHNS, CDR2 SASEGT. The CDR3 spans 17 residues. The V gene end was trimmed by 2 bases and the J gene end by 7 bases; junction bases not matched to a gene: 14. The CDR3 DNA sequence: TGTGCCAGCAGTGAATATGATAGCGGGGAGTCTGACTATACGCAGTATTTT. Translated: CASSEYDSGESDYTQYF.

This clone has ten or more counts. Other nucleotide sequences in the sample specify the same CDR3. The rearrangement links TRBV30 to TRBJ1-5; D remains unclear. V was shortened by 2 bases and J by 5 bases, with 10 bases between the two germline ends. Germline V gene lookup returns CDR1 GTSNPN and CDR2 SVGIG (reference sequence). The CDR3 covers 13 residues. CDR3 nucleotide sequence: TGTGCCTGGAGTCAGAGGACGGATCAGCCCCAGCATTTT. It yields the protein CAWSQRTDQPQHF. Full variable domain (remainder filled in from reference TRBV30 and TRBJ1-5): SQTIHQWPATLVQPVGSPLSLECTVEGTSNPNLYWYRQAAGRGLQLLFYSVGIGQISSEVPQNLSASRPQDRQFILSSKKLLLSDSGFYLCAWSQRTDQPQHFGDGTRLSIL.

The chain couples TRBV7-3 to TRBJ1-2; no reliable D call. The length of the CDR3 is 12 residues. Trimming removed 6 bases from V and 4 bases from J, with 9 bases in between. CDR1 and CDR2 (germline): SGHTA, FQGTGA. CDR3 region: CASSYDGYGYTF. The CDR3 DNA is TGTGCCAGCAGTTACGACGGCTATGGCTACACCTTC.

The gene calls are TRBV7-9 and TRBJ1-1; D is uncertain. Germline CDR1 SEHNR, CDR2 FQNEAQ (reference sequence). This CDR3 has 14 residues. V was cut by 6 bases and J by 4 bases, with 15 bases left in between. This CDR3 reads CASSPRTVGTEAFF. The CDR3, as DNA: TGTGCCAGCAGTCCGAGAACTGTTGGCACTGAAGCTTTCTTT.

The CDR3 region is CASSYWVDTGELFF. As DNA, the CDR3 is TGTGCCAGCAGTTACTGGGTCGACACCGGGGAGCTGTTTTTT. V is TRBV6-5 and J is TRBJ2-2; D gene unclear. Deletions cut 1 base from V and 3 bases from J, with 6 bases between. CDR1 MNHEY and CDR2 SVGAGI come from the germline V gene. CDR3 length equals 14 residues.

This rearrangement joins TRBV19 to TRBJ2-7, with D possibly TRBD1 on 5 matching bases. V gave up 8 bases and J gave up 6 bases, with 17 bases separating them. The CDR3 totals 13 residues. Germline V gene sequence: CDR1 LNHDA, CDR2 SQIVND (reference sequence). The CDR3 is CASAEKGWSEQYF. The CDR3 DNA sequence: TGTGCCAGTGCCGAAAAGGGGTGGAGCGAGCAGTACTTC.

J is TRBJ2-7 and V is TRBV9; weak D call: TRBD1 (9 bases). The CDR3 sequence is 18 residues long. The germline V and J ends were trimmed by 4 bases and 1 base, with 24 bases remaining between them. CDR1 and CDR2 (germline): SGDLS, YYNGEE. This chain's CDR3 is CASSPGGGQGRFSYEQYF. CDR3 nucleotides: TGTGCCAGCAGCCCCGGGGGGGGACAGGGTCGATTTTCCTACGAGCAGTACTTC.

J is TRBJ1-2 and V is TRBV5-1; 8 positions agree with TRBD1. CDR1 is SGHRS, CDR2 YFSETQ, per germline. V dropped 3 bases and J dropped 3; count of bases not matched to a gene: 4. This CDR3 is 14 amino acids long. CDR3 amino acids: CASSSGQGHYGYTF. DNA of the CDR3: TGCGCCAGCAGCTCAGGACAGGGCCACTATGGCTACACCTTC.